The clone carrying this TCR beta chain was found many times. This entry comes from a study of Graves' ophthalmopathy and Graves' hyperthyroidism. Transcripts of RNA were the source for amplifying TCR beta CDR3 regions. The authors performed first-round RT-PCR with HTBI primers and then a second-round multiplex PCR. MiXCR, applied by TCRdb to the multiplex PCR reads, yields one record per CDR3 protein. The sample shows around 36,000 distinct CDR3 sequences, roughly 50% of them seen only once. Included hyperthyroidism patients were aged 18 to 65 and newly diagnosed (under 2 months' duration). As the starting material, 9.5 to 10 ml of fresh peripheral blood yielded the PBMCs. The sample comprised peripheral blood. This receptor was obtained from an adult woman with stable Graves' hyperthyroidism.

The CDR3 reads CASSLGRVNTEAFF. The CDR3 nucleotides are TGTGCCAGCAGTTTAGGACGGGTGAACACTGAAGCTTTCTTT. The chain is built from TRBV6-6 and TRBJ1-1; D is uncertain. The V gene's germline CDR1 is MNHNY and CDR2 SVGAGI (reference sequence). The ends were cut back, 4 bases at V and 0 bases at J, with 9 bases in the middle. The CDR3 has 14 residues.